The entry below gives a single T cell receptor beta chain sequence along with its context. This sample stems from a study of blood T cell repertoires in COVID-19. Study at large: Spain, Italy and the United States supplied samples that represented acute and convalescent COVID-19. From T cells, B-cell-depleted T cells, or PBMCs came the material, which was cDNA or gDNA.

The germline CDR1 and CDR2 sequences are SGHRS and YFSETQ. V gave up 4 bases and J gave up 2 bases; unmatched junction bases: 13. The CDR3 spans 20 residues. Authors' processing steps: Amplification with reference gene primers provided the estimates of nucleated cell counts. Using immunoSEQ multiplex PCR, the repertoire was profiled, and TCRdb retains in-frame clones only, with some absent. V and J calls and clone size are those listed in that table; D and trimming were worked out from the DNA. The repertoire holds around 36,000 clones, with 82% as singletons. The sequenced sample consisted of peripheral blood. V usage is TRBV5-1 and J usage is TRBJ2-6; 12 nucleotides match TRBD2. The TCR was taken from a man of 80 years or more with active or convalescent COVID-19. CDR3 loop: CASSKALTSGRSTGANVLTF. The CDR3 DNA sequence: TGCGCCAGCAGCAAAGCTTTGACTAGCGGGAGAAGTACTGGGGCCAACGTCCTGACTTTC.